The entry below gives a single T cell receptor beta chain sequence along with its context. Its antigen is as yet unknown. The split of CD4+ cells yielded CD45RA+ naive and CD45RA-negative memory subsets. This entry comes from a study of shared clonotypes between healthy human individuals. This CDR3 has 15 amino acids. V was trimmed by 3 bases and J by 0 bases, leaving 11 bases between them. CDR1 is KGHSH and CDR2 is LQKENI in the germline V gene. General observations from the study: Few donors limited the genetic and exposure-history diversity represented. How much donors shared clonotypes was expected to be affected by sequencing depth.

Original analysis: Filtering was not the same, since immunoSEQ gave junction-only sequences without quality scores. Here immunoSEQ multiplex PCR was the method, and the copy in TCRdb shows in-frame clones only, minus some. The V and J calls and clone size were taken over from that table, and D and trimming were inferred from the DNA. The sample includes roughly 2,300,000 clones, around 93% of them seen just once. The V gene is TRBV18, the J gene TRBJ1-1; D unclear. This receptor was obtained from a man between 18 and 35 years old in good health. Some clones in this sample may be carry-over from other donors' samples. Material: naive CD4+ T cells from PBMCs. Subset noted: CD45RA+ positively selected. The CDR3 sequence: CASSPVIIMNTEAFF. The CDR3 bases are TGTGCCAGCTCACCGGTTATCATCATGAACACTGAAGCTTTCTTT.